The following is a T cell receptor (beta chain) sequence with its context. Its target is not known. V shed 5 bases and J 6 bases; nucleotides not matched to a gene: 11. The germline V gene encodes CDR1 SGHAT and CDR2 FQNNGV. This CDR3 comprises 16 residues. The sample originates from a study of PD-1 blockade in classical Hodgkin lymphoma. On the study more broadly: Patients got intravenous nivolumab 3 mg/kg every 2 weeks. Study-level findings and limits: Whoever responded completely had baseline diversity much like that seen in newly diagnosed patients.

All trial patients relapsed after autologous stem cell transplantation. TCRdb's copy holds only in-frame clones and misses some; the assay was immunoSEQ multiplex PCR. The sample holds fewer than 90,000 clones, about 92% seen once. The sequencing here drew on peripheral blood mononuclear cells (PBMCs), taken at baseline. The receptor was derived from a human donor with classical Hodgkin lymphoma. This chain uses TRBV11-2 with TRBJ1-4; TRBD1 matches 8 bases. The CDR3: CASSKGRDRFDEKLFF. In DNA, the CDR3 is TGTGCCAGCAGCAAAGGTCGGGACAGGTTTGATGAAAAACTGTTTTTT.